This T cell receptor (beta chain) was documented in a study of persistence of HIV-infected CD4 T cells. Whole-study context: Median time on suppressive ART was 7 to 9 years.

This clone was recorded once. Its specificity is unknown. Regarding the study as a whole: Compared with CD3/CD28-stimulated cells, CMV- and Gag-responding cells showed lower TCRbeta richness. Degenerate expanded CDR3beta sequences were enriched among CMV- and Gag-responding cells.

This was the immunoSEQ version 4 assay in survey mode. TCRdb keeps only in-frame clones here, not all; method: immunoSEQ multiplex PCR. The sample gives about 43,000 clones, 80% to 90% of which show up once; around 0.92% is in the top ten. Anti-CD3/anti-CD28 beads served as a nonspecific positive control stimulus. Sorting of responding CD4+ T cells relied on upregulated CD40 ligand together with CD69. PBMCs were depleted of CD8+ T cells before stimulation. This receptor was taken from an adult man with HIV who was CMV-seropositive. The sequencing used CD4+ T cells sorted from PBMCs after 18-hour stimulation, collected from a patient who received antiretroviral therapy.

Here the CDR3 DNA reads TGTGCCAGCAGCTTCCTGGGCCCCGCAGATACGCAGTATTTT. Amino acid sequence: CASSFLGPADTQYF. The chain couples TRBV5-4 to TRBJ2-3; the D is unclear. The V gene's germline CDR1 is SGHNT and CDR2 YYREEE (reference sequence). V gave up 2 bases and J gave up 4 bases, with 11 bases separating them. The CDR3 sequence is 14 residues long.